This TCR beta chain was recovered during a study of identical twins (dated by TCRdb to 2016 to 2018). With regard to the full study: To test whether fetal clonotypes persist, this study deep-sequenced TCR alpha and beta repertoires from monozygotic twins, from unrelated adults of various ages, and from cord blood. Replicate twin experiments were performed at different times using different library preparation protocols to rule out contamination.

The library was generated by 5' RACE. Sequencing relied on an Illumina HiSeq 2000. Template switching introduced a universal primer binding site; the final cDNA contained a unique molecular identifier, enabling accurate counting of TCR cDNA molecules. First-strand cDNA for TCR alpha and beta chains was synthesized from specific primers in the conserved constant-segment region. Each cDNA library was double barcoded, with a SMART-Mk sample barcode plus Illumina barcodes, to control for contamination. TruSeq adapter sequences along with Illumina sample barcodes were introduced in two successive PCR steps. The Illumina HiSeq platform was used with custom primers to sequence TCR alpha and beta cDNA libraries. In the source study's methods: Raw reads were processed with MiGEC to extract unique molecular identifiers, and MiXCR was used to determine CDR3 positions. For each individual, recombination models were inferred using an EM algorithm with the repgenHMM and IGoR tools. Shared clonotype analysis was performed with the tcR package in R, normalizing sharing by the product of cloneset sizes. Out-of-frame nonproductive sequences were analyzed to study raw recombination free of thymic and clonal selection effects. TCRdb's own reprocessing of the public reads used fastp at Q25 and MiXCR and kept productive beta chains. Merged by CDR3 protein, the rows form single entries marked with the most common genes and DNA. The V and J calls were not made by the authors but by TCRdb's processing. This sample gives 410,000 or so distinct CDR3 sequences in total; less than 20% of them show up just once. The top ten constitute approximately 12% of the sample.

Every donor was a healthy Caucasian. Three unrelated non-twin adults were also sequenced: a male aged 18 to 29, a male aged 50 to 59 and a female aged 50 to 59. Miltenyi CD45RO+ enrichment and human naive T-cell isolation kits were used to isolate memory (CD45RO+) and naive T cells from PBMC. There are 14 amino acids in the CDR3, from cysteine to phenylalanine inclusive. The CDR3 DNA has 42 bases and is translated from base 1. The CDR1 and CDR2 encoded by the germline V gene (reference sequence) are DFQATT and SNEGSKA. V and J lose 1 base and 0 bases, and a span of 10 bases separates them. Paper-wide results and their limitations: Excess twin sharing in beta out-of-frame sequences was weaker because fewer shared sequences lowered the signal-to-noise ratio. Invariant T cells such as MAIT and iNKT could partly confound zero-insertion analyses, although diverse VJ usage argued against such confounding for most clonotypes. Abundant cord blood beta clonotypes carried fewer insertions; young adult naive repertoires showed a weaker similar trend, while memory repertoires showed none. Because the same donors could not be followed over many years, conclusions were based on cross-sectional statistical analysis. Recombination models systematically underestimated out-of-frame TCR alpha sharing in monozygotic twins but agreed with sharing between unrelated individuals. Compared with coincidental sharing between unrelated individuals, out-of-frame TCR alpha sequences shared between twins showed an excess of sequences with low generation probability.

As concerns this clonotype: Its antigen is unknown. Base qualities were left out, and no much larger clone turns up one base away.

The receptor chain draws on TRBV20-1 and TRBJ2-7; a weak D assignment points to TRBD1 (5 bases agree). The clonotype was recovered from a man between 50 and 59 years old in good health. Sequencing input: naive T cells sorted from blood. The sample's cell subset or site label, in plain terms: cells isolated with a human naive T-cell isolation kit. CDR3 loop: CSARGTGLSYEQYF. The DNA is as follows: TGCAGTGCTAGAGGTACAGGTCTCTCCTACGAGCAGTACTTC.